What follows is one TCR beta chain and its context. The antigen is undetermined. The data stem from a study of cytomegalovirus exposure and HLA in healthy donors. Study-wide context: Genotyping showed approximately 81% of 398 donors falling in the Caucasian-associated ancestry cluster. The study's findings and limits: It is likely that the observed cluster of highly shared sequence variants was a sequencing artifact.

The PCR had 60 Vbeta and 13 Jbeta primers. TCRdb's copy holds only in-frame clones and misses some; the assay was immunoSEQ multiplex PCR. The sample holds around 120,000 clones, more than 80% seen once. This receptor was identified in a male donor in good health and CMV-seronegative. Source material: PBMCs.

The DNA of the CDR3 is TGTGCCTGGAGTGCGATAGGGGGCCTGGTCGGGGAGCTGTTTTTT. Its translation is CAWSAIGGLVGELFF. The chain employs TRBV30 and TRBJ2-2, with 7 nucleotides matching TRBD1. With V trimmed by 1 base and J by 7 bases, 9 bases remained unmatched. There are 15 residues in the CDR3. The germline CDR1 and CDR2 sequences are GTSNPN and SVGIG (reference sequence).